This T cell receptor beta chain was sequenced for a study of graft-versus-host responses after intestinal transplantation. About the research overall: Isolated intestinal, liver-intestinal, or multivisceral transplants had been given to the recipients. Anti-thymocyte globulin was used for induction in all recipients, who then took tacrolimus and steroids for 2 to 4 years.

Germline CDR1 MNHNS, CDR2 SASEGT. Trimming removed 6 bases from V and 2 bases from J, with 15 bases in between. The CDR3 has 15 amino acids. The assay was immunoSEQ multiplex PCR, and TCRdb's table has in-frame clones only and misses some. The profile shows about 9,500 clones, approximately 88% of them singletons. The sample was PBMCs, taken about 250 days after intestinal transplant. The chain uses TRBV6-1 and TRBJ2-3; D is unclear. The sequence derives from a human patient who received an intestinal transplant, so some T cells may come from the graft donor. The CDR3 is CASSPDWGNTDTQYF. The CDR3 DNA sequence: TGTGCCAGCAGCCCCGACTGGGGTAACACAGATACGCAGTATTTT.